This paragraph reports one T cell receptor beta chain. The sample holds a few counts of this clonotype. Its antigen is currently not known. No much larger clonotype is one base removed from it; base qualities were not supplied. This sample stems from a study of CD8 T cells in ankylosing spondylitis (dated by TCRdb to 2017 to 2019). Concerning the study at large: To find TCR variants linked to disease, the study profiled T cell receptor beta repertoires in ankylosing spondylitis patients and healthy donors. Peripheral blood was sampled, and synovial fluid was also collected from ankylosing spondylitis patients. The full study cohort comprised 25 ankylosing spondylitis patients and over 95 healthy donors. Study-level results and caveats: Some motif variants were previously reported in synovial fluid and blood of reactive arthritis patients, suggesting common disease-initiation mechanisms. The disease-linked clones showed a CD8+ phenotype and occurred at relatively low frequencies in peripheral blood. Blood from ankylosing spondylitis patients appeared to be characterized by a TCR beta motif made up of eight highly homologous amino acid variants. The disease-linked clones were reported as significantly enriched in matched synovial fluid samples from ankylosing spondylitis patients.

The germline ends are 13 bases apart after V is trimmed by 1 base and J by 1 base. Counted from cysteine to phenylalanine, this CDR3 has 16 amino acids. The kept DNA is CDR3 alone, 48 bases in frame from the first base. The germline V gene supplies CDR1 SGHTA and CDR2 FQGNSA. Sequencing instrument: Illumina HiSeq 2500. TCR beta libraries were prepared by quantitative 5'-RACE with molecular barcodes. Per the original workflow: Disease-linked TCR variants were identified with a new computational method built on a probabilistic model of VDJ rearrangement. The public sequencing data were trimmed at Q25 with fastp and processed into clonotypes with MiXCR by TCRdb, which kept only in-frame beta chains. One record per CDR3 amino acid sequence lists the most common genes and DNA. These V and J calls originate from TCRdb's pipeline instead of the authors' own analysis. For this sample there are around 450,000 distinct CDR3 sequences; roughly a quarter appear just once. The ten largest clones take up over 0.8% of the sample.

The sequenced material came from blood, either unsorted or a sorted T cell fraction (not recorded which). This chain joins TRBV7-2 to TRBJ2-5, with a weak D call of TRBD2 (5 bases match). This sequence originates from a male donor with ankylosing spondylitis. The DNA is as follows: TGTGCCAGCAGCTTAGGAGCCTTCCGGGGCCAAGAGACCCAGTACTTC. It translates as CASSLGAFRGQETQYF.